This TCR beta chain is from a study of cytomegalovirus exposure and HLA in healthy donors. At the level of the study: The study placed roughly four fifths of its 350 to 450 genotyped donors in the Caucasian-associated ancestry cluster.

PCR employed 60 Vbeta and 13 Jbeta primers. Profiling relied on immunoSEQ multiplex PCR, and the TCRdb table lists in-frame clones only, not all of them. Seen here are over 95,000 clones, approximately 69% observed once, and the top ten hold more than 3.5%. From germline, CDR1 is LGHNT and CDR2 FRNRAP. Trimming removed 2 bases from V and 5 bases from J, with 19 bases in between. The CDR3 length is 17 residues. Among the donors, all were healthy bone marrow donors. Sequences were obtained from PBMCs. V and J are TRBV12-5 and TRBJ2-1, with D perhaps matching TRBD2 (6 bases). This receptor was taken from a woman in her 40s in good health and CMV-seropositive. The CDR3 DNA follows: TGTGCTAGTGGTTTGACCTCGGGAGCCAACAGCAACAATGAGCAGTTCTTC. It is translated as CASGLTSGANSNNEQFF.